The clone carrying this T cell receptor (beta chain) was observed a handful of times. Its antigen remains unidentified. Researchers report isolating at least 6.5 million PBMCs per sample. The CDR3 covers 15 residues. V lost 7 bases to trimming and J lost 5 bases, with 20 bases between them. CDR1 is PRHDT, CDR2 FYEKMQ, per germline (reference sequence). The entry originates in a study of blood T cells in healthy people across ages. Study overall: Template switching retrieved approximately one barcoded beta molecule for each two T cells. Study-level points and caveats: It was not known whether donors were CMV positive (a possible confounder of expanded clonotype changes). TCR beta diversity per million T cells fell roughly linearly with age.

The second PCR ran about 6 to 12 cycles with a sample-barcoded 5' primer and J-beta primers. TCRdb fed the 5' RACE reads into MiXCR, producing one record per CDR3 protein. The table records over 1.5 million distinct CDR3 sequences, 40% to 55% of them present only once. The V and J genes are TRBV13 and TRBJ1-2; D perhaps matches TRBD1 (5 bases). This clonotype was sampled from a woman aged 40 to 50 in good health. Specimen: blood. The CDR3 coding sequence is TGTGCCAGCACAAGGGAGGGGCAGGCCCTTTATGGCTACACCTTC. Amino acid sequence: CASTREGQALYGYTF. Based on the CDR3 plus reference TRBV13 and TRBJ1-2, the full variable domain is AAGVIQSPRHLIKEKRETATLKCYPIPRHDTVYWYQQGPGQDPQFLISFYEKMQSDKGSIPDRFSAQQFSDYHSELNMSSLELGDSALYFCASTREGQALYGYTFGSGTRLTVV.